This T cell receptor beta chain was observed in a study of blood T cell repertoires in COVID-19. In the study overall: The United States, Italy and Spain supplied acute and convalescent COVID-19 samples. T cells, B-cell-depleted T cells, or PBMCs supplied cDNA or gDNA.

Original analysis: Counts of nucleated cells, estimated from reference gene primer amplification, were obtained. Repertoires were generated with immunoSEQ multiplex PCR, while TCRdb's copy carries only in-frame clones and drops some. For V, J and clone size, that table is used; D and trimming come from the DNA. This repertoire shows tens of thousands of clones, around 88% found once; its top ten account for roughly 6%. The CDR3 length is 14 residues. V lost 0 bases, J lost 2 bases, and 8 bases lay in between. Per germline, CDR1 SGHKS and CDR2 YYEKEE (reference sequence). The sample taken for sequencing was peripheral blood. The TCR sequence derives from a woman of 80 years or more with acute or convalescent COVID-19. V and J are TRBV5-5 and TRBJ1-2; TRBD1 might be the D (5 bases). The CDR3 protein is CASSLAGENYGYTF. The CDR3 nucleotides are TGTGCCAGCAGCTTGGCGGGGGAAAACTATGGCTACACCTTC.